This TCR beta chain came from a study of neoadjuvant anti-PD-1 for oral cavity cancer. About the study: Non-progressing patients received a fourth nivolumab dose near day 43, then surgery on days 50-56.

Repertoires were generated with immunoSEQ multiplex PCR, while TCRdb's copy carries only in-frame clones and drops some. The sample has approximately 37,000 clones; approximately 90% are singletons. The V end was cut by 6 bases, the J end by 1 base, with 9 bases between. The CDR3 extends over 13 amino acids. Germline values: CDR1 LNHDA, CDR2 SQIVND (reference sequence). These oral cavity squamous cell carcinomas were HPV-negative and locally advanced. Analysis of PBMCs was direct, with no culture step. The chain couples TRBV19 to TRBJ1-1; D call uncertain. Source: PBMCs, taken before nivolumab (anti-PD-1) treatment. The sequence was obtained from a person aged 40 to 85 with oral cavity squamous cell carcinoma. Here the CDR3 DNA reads TGTGCCAGTAGCGCGGCAGAGAACACTGAAGCTTTCTTT. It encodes CASSAAENTEAFF.